This TCR beta chain was sequenced in a study of T cells in localized non-small cell lung cancer. There are 16 residues in the CDR3. Germline CDR1 is SGHDN and CDR2 is FVKESK. The V end lost 2 bases, the J end lost 4 bases, and 17 bases lay between the germline ends. Assay used: immunoSEQ multiplex PCR; TCRdb lists only in-frame clones, some missing. The sample has about 52,000 clones, around 90% seen once; the top ten hold less than 20%. V is TRBV14 and J is TRBJ1-2; a possible D gene is TRBD1 (6 bases). The TCR comes from a female donor with stage II lung adenocarcinoma. The starting material was PBMCs, obtained before any cancer treatment. CDR3 sequence reads: CASSQIGTTNRYGYTF. The CDR3, as DNA: TGTGCCAGCAGCCAAATCGGGACAACGAACCGCTATGGCTACACCTTC.